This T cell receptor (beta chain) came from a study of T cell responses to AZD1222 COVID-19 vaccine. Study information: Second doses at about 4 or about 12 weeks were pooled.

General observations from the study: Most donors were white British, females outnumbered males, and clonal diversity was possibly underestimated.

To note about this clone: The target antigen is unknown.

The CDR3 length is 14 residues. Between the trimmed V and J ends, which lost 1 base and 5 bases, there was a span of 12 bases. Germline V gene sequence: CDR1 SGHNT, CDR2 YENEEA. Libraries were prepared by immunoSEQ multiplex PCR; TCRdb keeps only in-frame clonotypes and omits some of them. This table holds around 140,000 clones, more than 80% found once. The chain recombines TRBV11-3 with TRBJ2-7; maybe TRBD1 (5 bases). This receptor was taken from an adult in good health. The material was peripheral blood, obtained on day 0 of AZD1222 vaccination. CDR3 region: CASSLGGSFDEQYF. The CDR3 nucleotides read TGTGCCAGCAGCTTAGGGGGCAGTTTCGACGAGCAGTACTTC.